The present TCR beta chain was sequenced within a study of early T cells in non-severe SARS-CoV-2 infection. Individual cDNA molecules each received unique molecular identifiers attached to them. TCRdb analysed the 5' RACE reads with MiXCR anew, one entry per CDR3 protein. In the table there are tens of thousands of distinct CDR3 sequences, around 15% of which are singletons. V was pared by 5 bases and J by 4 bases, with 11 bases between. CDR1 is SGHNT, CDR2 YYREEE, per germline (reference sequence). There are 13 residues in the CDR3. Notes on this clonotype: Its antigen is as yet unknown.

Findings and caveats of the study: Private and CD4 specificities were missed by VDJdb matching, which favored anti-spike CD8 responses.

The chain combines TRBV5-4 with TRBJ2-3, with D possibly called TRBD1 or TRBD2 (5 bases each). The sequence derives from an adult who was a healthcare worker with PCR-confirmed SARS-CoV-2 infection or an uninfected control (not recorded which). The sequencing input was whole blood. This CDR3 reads CASRGLAADTQYF. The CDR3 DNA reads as TGTGCCAGCAGGGGGCTAGCCGCAGATACGCAGTATTTT.